The T cell receptor (beta chain) under discussion was sequenced for a study of blood T cell repertoires in COVID-19. Study context: Collection of acute and convalescent COVID-19 samples took place in the United States, Italy and Spain. In each case, the material was cDNA or gDNA derived from T cells, B-cell-depleted T cells, or PBMCs.

Data came from immunoSEQ multiplex PCR; TCRdb stores just in-frame clones and leaves some out. The sample lists around 310,000 clones; about 90% were seen once. Per germline, CDR1 SGHTA and CDR2 FQGTGA. The junction had 11 bases not matched to a gene; V was cut back by 5 bases and J by 8 bases. The CDR3 totals 14 residues. The chain combines TRBV7-3 with TRBJ1-2, with TRBD1 matching over 7 bases. This TCR came from a woman aged 40 to 50 with COVID-19, enrolled during active disease. What was sequenced was peripheral blood. The CDR3 DNA reads as TGTGCCAGCAGCCCAGTAGGGGGCGATCTCGGCTACACCTTC. The encoded protein is CASSPVGGDLGYTF.